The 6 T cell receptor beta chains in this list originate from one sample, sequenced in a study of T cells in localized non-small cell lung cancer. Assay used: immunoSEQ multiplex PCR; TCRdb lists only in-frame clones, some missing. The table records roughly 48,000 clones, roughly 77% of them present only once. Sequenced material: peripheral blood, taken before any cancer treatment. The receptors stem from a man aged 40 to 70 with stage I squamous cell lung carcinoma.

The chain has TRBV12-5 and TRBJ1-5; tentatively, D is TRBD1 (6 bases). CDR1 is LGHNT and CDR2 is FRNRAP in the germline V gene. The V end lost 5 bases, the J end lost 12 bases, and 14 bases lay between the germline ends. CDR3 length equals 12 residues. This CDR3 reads CASGLAGGRQHF. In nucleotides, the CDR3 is TGTGCTAGTGGTCTAGCCGGGGGGCGCCAGCATTTT.

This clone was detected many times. Here the CDR3 DNA reads TGCGCCAGCAGACGCGAGGTGGGGCGCTCAAGCTCCTACAATGAGCAGTTCTTC. Its translation: CASRREVGRSSSYNEQFF. This chain joins TRBV4-1 and TRBJ2-1, with D possibly matching TRBD1 (5 bases). The CDR3 consists of 18 residues. V lost 6 bases, J lost 0 bases, and 21 bases lay in between. Looked up from germline, CDR1 is MGHRA and CDR2 is YSYEKL.

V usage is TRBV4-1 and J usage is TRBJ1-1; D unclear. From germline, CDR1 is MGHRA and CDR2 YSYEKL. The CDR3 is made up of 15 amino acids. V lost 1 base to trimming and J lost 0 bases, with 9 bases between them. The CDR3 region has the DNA TGCGCCAGCAGCCAAGTTGTCACAGTGAACACTGAAGCTTTCTTT. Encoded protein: CASSQVVTVNTEAFF.

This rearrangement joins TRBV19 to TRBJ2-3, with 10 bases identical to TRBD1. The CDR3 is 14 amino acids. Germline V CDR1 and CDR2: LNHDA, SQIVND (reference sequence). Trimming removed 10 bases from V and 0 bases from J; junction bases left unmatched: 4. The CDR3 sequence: CATGDRGSTDTQYF. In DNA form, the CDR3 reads TGTGCCACCGGGGACAGGGGTAGCACAGATACGCAGTATTTT. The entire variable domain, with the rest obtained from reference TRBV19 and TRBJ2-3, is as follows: DGGITQSPKYLFRKEGQNVTLSCEQNLNHDAMYWYRQDPGQGLRLIYYSQIVNDFQKGDIAEGYSVSREKKESFPLTVTSAQKNPTAFYLCATGDRGSTDTQYFGPGTRLTVL.

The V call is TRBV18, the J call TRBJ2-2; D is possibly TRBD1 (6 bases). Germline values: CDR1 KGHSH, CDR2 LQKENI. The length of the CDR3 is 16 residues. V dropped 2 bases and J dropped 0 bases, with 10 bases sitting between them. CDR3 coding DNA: TGTGCCAGCTCACCATTAAACAGGGCGAACACCGGGGAGCTGTTTTTT. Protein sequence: CASSPLNRANTGELFF.

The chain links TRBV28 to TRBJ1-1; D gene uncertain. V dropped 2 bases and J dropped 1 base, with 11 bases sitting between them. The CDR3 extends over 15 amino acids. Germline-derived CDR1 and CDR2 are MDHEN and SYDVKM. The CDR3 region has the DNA TGTGCCAGCAGTTTAGCGGGGAGTGGGAACACTGAAGCTTTCTTT. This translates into CASSLAGSGNTEAFF. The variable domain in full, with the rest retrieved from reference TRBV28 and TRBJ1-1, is DVKVTQSSRYLVKRTGEKVFLECVQDMDHENMFWYRQDPGLGLRLIYFSYDVKMKEKGDIPEGYSVSREKKERFSLILESASTNQTSMYLCASSLAGSGNTEAFFGQGTRLTVV.